Below, one T cell receptor beta chain is given with its context. These data originate in a study of blood T cell repertoires in COVID-19. CDR1 and CDR2 (germline): SNHLY, FYNNEI. There are 15 residues in the CDR3. Trimming removed 4 bases from V and 3 bases from J; junction bases left unmatched: 5. In the study's own analysis: Estimation of nucleated cell counts was performed using reference gene primer amplification. Profiling relied on immunoSEQ multiplex PCR, and the TCRdb table lists in-frame clones only, not all of them. That table is the source of V, J and clone size, and D and trimming were worked out from the DNA. In the table there are more than 200,000 clones, around four fifths of which are singletons.

The sequenced sample consisted of peripheral blood. The V gene is TRBV2, the J gene TRBJ2-3; 9 positions match TRBD2. The TCR sequence derives from a man aged 55 to 70 with acute or convalescent COVID-19. CDR3 region: CASSVLAGDTDTQYF. The DNA of the CDR3 is TGTGCCAGCAGTGTGTTAGCGGGAGATACAGATACGCAGTATTTT.